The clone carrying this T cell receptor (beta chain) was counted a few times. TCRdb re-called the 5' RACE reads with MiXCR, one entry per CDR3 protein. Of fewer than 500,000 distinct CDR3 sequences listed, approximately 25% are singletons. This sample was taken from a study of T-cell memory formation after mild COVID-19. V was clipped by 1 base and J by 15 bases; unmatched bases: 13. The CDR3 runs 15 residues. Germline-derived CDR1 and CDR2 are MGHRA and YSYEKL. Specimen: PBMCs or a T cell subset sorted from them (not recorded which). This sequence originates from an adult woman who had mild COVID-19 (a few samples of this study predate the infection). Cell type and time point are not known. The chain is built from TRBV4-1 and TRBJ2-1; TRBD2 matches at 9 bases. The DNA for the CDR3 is TGCGCCAGCAGCCAAGTTATAAGCGGGGGGTTTGAAGTGTTCTTC. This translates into CASSQVISGGFEVFF.